The 2 T cell receptor beta chains presented below share a single source sample, sequenced in a study of immune heterogeneity within non-small cell lung tumors. TCR beta CDR3 was amplified by multiplex PCR, first round around 10 cycles, 32 V and 13 J primers. TCRdb fed the multiplex PCR reads into MiXCR, producing one record per CDR3 protein. This repertoire shows about 3,100 distinct CDR3 sequences, under 20% found once; its top ten account for 15% to 20%. Bulk tumor genomic DNA was the template, and each sample received around 650 ng. While surgery was under way, several biopsies spaced far apart were taken per primary tumor. Patients had untreated, newly diagnosed non-small cell lung cancer and underwent curative surgery. What was sequenced was lung tumor tissue. The origin of the receptors is a man over 45 with non-small cell lung cancer.

CDR3 sequence reads: CASTPSTQRGQETQYF. In DNA form, the CDR3 reads TGTGCCAGCACCCCATCGACCCAGCGGGGGCAAGAGACCCAGTACTTC. This chain uses TRBV7-2 with TRBJ2-5, with 8 bases matching TRBD2. This CDR3 comprises 16 residues. V shed 7 bases and J 2 bases; nucleotides not matched to a gene: 12. Germline V gene data show CDR1 as SGHTA and CDR2 as FQGNSA.

Within the sample, this clonotype is medium-sized. The chain has TRBV10-3 and TRBJ2-1; no firm D call. Germline lookup yields CDR1 ENHRY and CDR2 SYGVKD. Trimming left V 2 bases short and J 8 bases short, with 13 bases between. This CDR3 contains 14 residues. The CDR3 loop reads CAISEGVASDEQFF. CDR3 nucleotide sequence: TGTGCCATCAGTGAGGGGGTGGCAAGTGATGAGCAGTTCTTC.